These T cell receptor beta chains were read from a single sample in a study of blood T cell repertoires in COVID-19. Clones were read by immunoSEQ multiplex PCR, and TCRdb kept only the in-frame ones, dropping some. The table includes about 230,000 clones, around 85% detected once. Specimen: peripheral blood. The receptors shown here come from a woman older than 75 with acute or convalescent COVID-19. The CDR3 runs from the conserved cysteine through the conserved F or W. The order of the fields is clone size, J gene, V gene, D gene, CDR3 DNA, CDR3 protein. D genes are given only for firm matches. Clone size, where shown, is once, few, many, or a class for clones that have expanded.

clone size: NA
J gene: TRBJ2-3
V gene: TRBV18
D gene: TRBD2
CDR3 DNA: TGTGCCAGCTCACCGACAGCGGGATTGGGCACAGATACGCAGTATTTT
CDR3 protein: CASSPTAGLGTDTQYF

clone size: NA
J gene: TRBJ1-6
V gene: TRBV5-5
D gene: TRBD1
CDR3 DNA: TGTGCCAGCAGCTCGCCCGGACAGGCCGGGGGAGGTTCACCCCTCCACTTT
CDR3 protein: CASSSPGQAGGGSPLHF

clone size: NA
J gene: TRBJ1-3
V gene: TRBV30
D gene: TRBD1
CDR3 DNA: TGTGCCTGGACCCTAAGAGGGACAGCCTCTGGAAACACCATATATTTT
CDR3 protein: CAWTLRGTASGNTIYF

clone size: NA
J gene: TRBJ2-3
V gene: TRBV18
D gene: NA
CDR3 DNA: TGTGCCAGCTCACCGACAGTCCGGAGCACAGATACGCAGTATTTT
CDR3 protein: CASSPTVRSTDTQYF

clone size: NA
J gene: TRBJ1-2
V gene: TRBV4-1
D gene: NA
CDR3 DNA: TGCGCCAGCAGCCAAGACTCTTTCGTGACAGTTGGCTACACCTTC
CDR3 protein: CASSQDSFVTVGYTF

clone size: NA
J gene: TRBJ1-2
V gene: TRBV25-1
D gene: NA
CDR3 DNA: TGTGCCAGCAGTGAGGCAGTCTATGGCTACACCTTC
CDR3 protein: CASSEAVYGYTF

clone size: NA
J gene: TRBJ2-7
V gene: TRBV18
D gene: TRBD1
CDR3 DNA: TGTGCCAGCTCACCAACCCCAACAGGGGTTGAGCAGTACTTC
CDR3 protein: CASSPTPTGVEQYF

clone size: few
J gene: TRBJ2-5
V gene: TRBV2
D gene: NA
CDR3 DNA: TGTGCCAGCAGGTTGGAACTAGCGGGACAGGGGACCCAGTACTTC
CDR3 protein: CASRLELAGQGTQYF

clone size: NA
J gene: TRBJ1-5
V gene: TRBV4-1
D gene: NA
CDR3 DNA: TGCGCCAGCAGCCAAGATCGTGGGGCGGTTCCCCAGCATTTT
CDR3 protein: CASSQDRGAVPQHF

clone size: NA
J gene: TRBJ2-7
V gene: TRBV4-1
D gene: NA
CDR3 DNA: TGCGCCAGCAGCCAAGATCCGTCAGGGGTGCCCTACGAGCAGTACTTC
CDR3 protein: CASSQDPSGVPYEQYF

clone size: few
J gene: TRBJ1-1
V gene: TRBV13
D gene: NA
CDR3 DNA: TGTGCCAGCAGCTCCCGTCCGGGGACTGAAGCTTTCTTT
CDR3 protein: CASSSRPGTEAFF

clone size: NA
J gene: TRBJ1-2
V gene: TRBV7-2
D gene: TRBD1
CDR3 DNA: TGTGCCAGCAGCCTCATGGGACAGGGAGGCTACACCTTC
CDR3 protein: CASSLMGQGGYTF

clone size: NA
J gene: TRBJ1-3
V gene: TRBV5-1
D gene: NA
CDR3 DNA: TGCGCCAGCAACCAAGGGGGTTCGGAGAGCACCATATATTTT
CDR3 protein: CASNQGGSESTIYF

clone size: NA
J gene: TRBJ1-6
V gene: TRBV9
D gene: NA
CDR3 DNA: TGTGCCAGCAGCCTCACGGGACAACGTAATTCACCCCTCCACTTT
CDR3 protein: CASSLTGQRNSPLHF

clone size: NA
J gene: TRBJ2-5
V gene: TRBV19
D gene: TRBD1
CDR3 DNA: TGTGCCAGTAGTTTAGGGACAGGGGGGACTACCAACCAAGAGACCCAGTACTTC
CDR3 protein: CASSLGTGGTTNQETQYF

clone size: few
J gene: TRBJ2-5
V gene: TRBV18
D gene: TRBD2
CDR3 DNA: TGTGCCAGCTCACTCAGCGGGGGCCAGGGAGAGACCCAGTACTTC
CDR3 protein: CASSLSGGQGETQYF

clone size: few
J gene: TRBJ2-1
V gene: TRBV6-4
D gene: NA
CDR3 DNA: TGTGCCAGCAGTGAACAGGGTCAGTCACGGTCCAATGAGCAGTTCTTC
CDR3 protein: CASSEQGQSRSNEQFF

clone size: many
J gene: TRBJ1-1
V gene: TRBV6-5
D gene: TRBD1
CDR3 DNA: TGTGCCAGCAGCGATCGCACAGGGGCGGGTTCTGAAGCTTTCTTT
CDR3 protein: CASSDRTGAGSEAFF

clone size: NA
J gene: TRBJ2-5
V gene: TRBV6-4
D gene: NA
CDR3 DNA: TGTGCCAGCAACGCAATCGACTACAAAGAGACCCAGTACTTC
CDR3 protein: CASNAIDYKETQYF

clone size: NA
J gene: TRBJ1-6
V gene: TRBV9
D gene: NA
CDR3 DNA: TGTGCCAGCAGCGTAGGTGGAGGGTTCTCACCCCTCCACTTT
CDR3 protein: CASSVGGGFSPLHF

clone size: NA
J gene: TRBJ2-2
V gene: TRBV7-9
D gene: TRBD2
CDR3 DNA: TGTGCCAGCAGCCCCGGGACTAGTTCGTCCGGGGAGCTGTTTTTT
CDR3 protein: CASSPGTSSSGELFF

clone size: NA
J gene: TRBJ2-6
V gene: TRBV27
D gene: TRBD1
CDR3 DNA: TGTGCCAGCAGCCGAGTTCCGGGACAGATCTCTGGGGCCAACGTCCTGACTTTC
CDR3 protein: CASSRVPGQISGANVLTF

clone size: NA
J gene: TRBJ2-4
V gene: TRBV4-2
D gene: NA
CDR3 DNA: TGTGCCAGCAGCCAAGTCCCGGACAGTCAGTACTTC
CDR3 protein: CASSQVPDSQYF

clone size: NA
J gene: TRBJ2-1
V gene: TRBV28
D gene: NA
CDR3 DNA: TGTGCCAGCAGTTTGCCCCCGGGCAGGGATGAGCAGTTCTTC
CDR3 protein: CASSLPPGRDEQFF

clone size: NA
J gene: TRBJ2-7
V gene: TRBV6-5
D gene: TRBD2
CDR3 DNA: TGTGCCAGCAAAGCGGGAGGTTCCTACGAGCAGTACTTC
CDR3 protein: CASKAGGSYEQYF

clone size: NA
J gene: TRBJ1-6
V gene: TRBV10-3
D gene: NA
CDR3 DNA: TGTGCCATCAGTGGGAGCAGGGTTAATTCACCCCTCCACTTT
CDR3 protein: CAISGSRVNSPLHF

clone size: NA
J gene: TRBJ2-7
V gene: TRBV27
D gene: NA
CDR3 DNA: TGTGCCAGCAGTCCAGGTTCCAACTACGAGCAGTACTTC
CDR3 protein: CASSPGSNYEQYF

clone size: NA
J gene: TRBJ1-2
V gene: TRBV24-1
D gene: NA
CDR3 DNA: TGTGCCACCAGTGATTCGCTCGAGGGCTACACCTTC
CDR3 protein: CATSDSLEGYTF

clone size: few
J gene: TRBJ2-2
V gene: TRBV28
D gene: NA
CDR3 DNA: TGTGCCAGCAGTTTGGTGAGAGGAAGTGGAACGAACACCGGGGAGCTGTTTTTT
CDR3 protein: CASSLVRGSGTNTGELFF

clone size: NA
J gene: TRBJ1-4
V gene: TRBV19
D gene: TRBD1
CDR3 DNA: TGTGCCAGTAGTAATAGGGGGCGGATTAATGAAAAACTGTTTTTT
CDR3 protein: CASSNRGRINEKLFF

clone size: NA
J gene: TRBJ2-1
V gene: TRBV3-1/TRBV3-2
D gene: TRBD2
CDR3 DNA: TGTGCCAGCAGCCAAGGATCCGAGACGATAAGCGGGAGATCGTCGTCGGACTACAATGAGCAGTTCTTC
CDR3 protein: CASSQGSETISGRSSSDYNEQFF

clone size: NA
J gene: TRBJ2-7
V gene: TRBV19
D gene: NA
CDR3 DNA: TGTGCCAGTAGTATACAGGGGCCACCCTACGAGCAGTACTTC
CDR3 protein: CASSIQGPPYEQYF

clone size: NA
J gene: TRBJ2-6
V gene: TRBV6-6
D gene: NA
CDR3 DNA: TGTGCCAGCAGTCCCCCGGGCCACAGGGATAGTGGGGCCAACGTCCTGACTTTC
CDR3 protein: CASSPPGHRDSGANVLTF

clone size: NA
J gene: TRBJ2-5
V gene: TRBV3-1/TRBV3-2
D gene: TRBD1
CDR3 DNA: TGTGCCAGCAGCCCTGGGGGACAGGGGAAGGAGACCCAGTACTTC
CDR3 protein: CASSPGGQGKETQYF

clone size: NA
J gene: TRBJ2-3
V gene: TRBV7-2
D gene: TRBD2
CDR3 DNA: TGTGCCAGCAGCTTAGGCGGGCGGGGGAGCACAGATACGCAGTATTTT
CDR3 protein: CASSLGGRGSTDTQYF

clone size: NA
J gene: TRBJ1-1
V gene: TRBV3-1/TRBV3-2
D gene: NA
CDR3 DNA: TGTGCCAGCAGCCAAGGTACGACTACTGAAGCTTTCTTT
CDR3 protein: CASSQGTTTEAFF

clone size: NA
J gene: TRBJ2-2
V gene: TRBV27
D gene: NA
CDR3 DNA: TGTGCCAGCAGTTTATGGACTTCCCCCGGGGAGCTGTTTTTT
CDR3 protein: CASSLWTSPGELFF

clone size: NA
J gene: TRBJ1-5
V gene: TRBV10-3
D gene: NA
CDR3 DNA: TGTGCCATCAGGGGGGGGCCGAATCAGCCCCAGCATTTT
CDR3 protein: CAIRGGPNQPQHF

clone size: NA
J gene: TRBJ2-7
V gene: TRBV2
D gene: TRBD1
CDR3 DNA: TGTGCCAGCAGTCGACAGGGAATCTACGAGCAGTACTTC
CDR3 protein: CASSRQGIYEQYF

clone size: NA
J gene: TRBJ2-7
V gene: TRBV18
D gene: TRBD2
CDR3 DNA: TGTGCCAGCTCACCCATGTCCACGGGACTAAGTTCCTACGAGCAGTACTTC
CDR3 protein: CASSPMSTGLSSYEQYF

clone size: NA
J gene: TRBJ1-1
V gene: TRBV11-1
D gene: NA
CDR3 DNA: TGTGCCAGCACCCCATGGGCACCTGAAGCTTTCTTT
CDR3 protein: CASTPWAPEAFF

clone size: few
J gene: TRBJ2-5
V gene: TRBV11-2
D gene: NA
CDR3 DNA: TGTGCCAGCAGCTTAGAGGGGCAGAATTACGAGACCCAGTACTTC
CDR3 protein: CASSLEGQNYETQYF

clone size: NA
J gene: TRBJ2-1
V gene: TRBV25-1
D gene: NA
CDR3 DNA: TGTGCCAGCAGTCTGAGCGGAGAAATTGAGCAGTTCTTC
CDR3 protein: CASSLSGEIEQFF

clone size: few
J gene: TRBJ2-3
V gene: TRBV5-1
D gene: NA
CDR3 DNA: TGCGCCAGCAGCCACAGGCGGGGATACTCAGATACGCAGTATTTT
CDR3 protein: CASSHRRGYSDTQYF

clone size: NA
J gene: TRBJ1-1
V gene: TRBV6-1
D gene: TRBD1
CDR3 DNA: TGTGCCAGCAGTGAAGCCAGGGGGTTCACTGAAGCTTTCTTT
CDR3 protein: CASSEARGFTEAFF

clone size: NA
J gene: TRBJ2-3
V gene: TRBV5-4
D gene: NA
CDR3 DNA: TGTGCCAGCAGCTTGACCACAGGGTCGACAGATACGCAGTATTTT
CDR3 protein: CASSLTTGSTDTQYF

clone size: NA
J gene: TRBJ1-1
V gene: TRBV3-1/TRBV3-2
D gene: NA
CDR3 DNA: TGTGCCAGCAGCCAAGTGGGGGGGGTCACTGAAGCTTTCTTT
CDR3 protein: CASSQVGGVTEAFF

clone size: NA
J gene: TRBJ1-1
V gene: TRBV5-1
D gene: TRBD1
CDR3 DNA: TGCGCCAGCAGCGATGTACAGGGGCAGGCCACTGAAGCTTTCTTT
CDR3 protein: CASSDVQGQATEAFF

clone size: once
J gene: TRBJ2-5
V gene: TRBV12-3/TRBV12-4
D gene: TRBD2
CDR3 DNA: TGTGCCAGCAGCCCGGGACTACAAGAGACCCAGTACTTC
CDR3 protein: CASSPGLQETQYF

clone size: once
J gene: TRBJ1-2
V gene: TRBV6-6
D gene: NA
CDR3 DNA: TGTGCCAGCAGGCCCCCAGGGGCCTACTATGGCTACACCTTC
CDR3 protein: CASRPPGAYYGYTF

clone size: NA
J gene: TRBJ2-2
V gene: TRBV11-3
D gene: TRBD2
CDR3 DNA: TGTGCCAGCAGCTCGACCCGTGCGGGAGTGGACACCGGGGAGCTGTTTTTT
CDR3 protein: CASSSTRAGVDTGELFF

clone size: NA
J gene: TRBJ1-2
V gene: TRBV3-1/TRBV3-2
D gene: NA
CDR3 DNA: TGTGCCAGCAGCCAAGCTTCGGGGGTATCTAACTATGGCTACACCTTC
CDR3 protein: CASSQASGVSNYGYTF

clone size: NA
J gene: TRBJ1-1
V gene: TRBV7-2
D gene: TRBD1
CDR3 DNA: TGTGCCAGCAGCTTAGGGGGGACAGGGGGCACTGAAGCTTTCTTT
CDR3 protein: CASSLGGTGGTEAFF